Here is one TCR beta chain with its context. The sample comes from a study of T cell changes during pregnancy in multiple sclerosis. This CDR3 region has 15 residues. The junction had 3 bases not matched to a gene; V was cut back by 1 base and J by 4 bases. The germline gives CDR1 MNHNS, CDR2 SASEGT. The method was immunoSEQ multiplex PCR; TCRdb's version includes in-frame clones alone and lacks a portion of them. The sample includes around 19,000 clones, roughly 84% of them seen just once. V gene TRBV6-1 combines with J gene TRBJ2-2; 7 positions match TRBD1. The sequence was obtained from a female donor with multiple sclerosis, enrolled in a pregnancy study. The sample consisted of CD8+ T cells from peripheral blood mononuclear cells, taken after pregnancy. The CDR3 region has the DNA TGTGCCAGCAGTGAAGGGGCAGGGGGCACCGGGGAGCTGTTTTTT. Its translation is CASSEGAGGTGELFF.